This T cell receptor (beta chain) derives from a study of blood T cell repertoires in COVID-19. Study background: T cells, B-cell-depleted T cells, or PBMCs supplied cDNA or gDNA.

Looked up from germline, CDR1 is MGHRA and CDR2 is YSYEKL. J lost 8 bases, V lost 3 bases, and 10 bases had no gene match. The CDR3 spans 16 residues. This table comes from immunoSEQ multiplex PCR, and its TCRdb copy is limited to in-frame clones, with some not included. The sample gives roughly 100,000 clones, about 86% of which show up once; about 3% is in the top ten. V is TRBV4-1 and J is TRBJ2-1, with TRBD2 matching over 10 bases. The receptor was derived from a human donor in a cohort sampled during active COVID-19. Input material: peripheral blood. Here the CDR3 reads CASSHSLAGDIDEQFF. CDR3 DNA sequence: TGCGCCAGCAGCCACAGCCTAGCGGGAGATATCGATGAGCAGTTCTTC.